What follows is one TCR beta chain and its context. The germline gives CDR1 SGHAT, CDR2 FQDESV (reference sequence). The CDR3 extends over 16 amino acids. After removal of 5 bases from V and 7 bases from J, the junction contained 16 bases not matched to a gene. This specimen comes from a study of shared clonotypes between healthy human individuals. Only in-frame clones appear in the TCRdb table, and some are missing; sequencing was by immunoSEQ multiplex PCR. The repertoire holds around 600,000 clones, with about 96% as singletons. This chain uses TRBV11-1 with TRBJ1-2; TRBD1 agrees at 7 bases. The origin of this receptor is a woman aged 25 to 39 in good health. Specimen: naive CD4+ T cells sorted from blood. Sample subset: CD45RA+ positively selected. DNA for the CDR3: TGTGCCAGCAGCCCCCCCTCGACAGGGCGTGTATTTGGCTACACCTTC. This codes for CASSPPSTGRVFGYTF.